This T cell receptor beta chain was retrieved from a study of T cell repertoires in cytomegalovirus infection. On the study more broadly: Evidence of both CMV infection and a matching HLA type came from public TCR beta signatures.

Points from the study as a whole: Clonotypes of TCR beta that were HLA-C-restricted and CMV-specific dominated the ex vivo response. Summed public TCR beta family frequency identified CMV carriers bearing the relevant HLA.

Only a few counts were recorded for this clonotype. The antigen is unknown. Germline V gives CDR1 SGHAT, CDR2 FQNNGV. The V and J ends lost 0 bases and 2 bases, in that order; junction bases with no gene match: 7. CDR3 length: 18 residues. TCRdb called the reads again in MiXCR, with one record for every CDR3 protein. The repertoire holds fewer than 25,000 distinct CDR3 sequences, 20% to 25% seen once, with 90% to 95% in the top ten. The chain employs TRBV11-2 and TRBJ2-1; 10 nucleotides match TRBD2. The material was CD8+ T cells from cultured PBMCs, obtained from culture after CMV antigen stimulation. This clonotype originated in a human donor in good health (CMV status not recorded). Some clones in this sample may be carry-over from other donors' samples. CDR3 in DNA: TGTGCCAGCAGCTTAGATCAATGGACTAGCGGCCCCTACAATGAGCAGTTCTTC. Its protein is CASSLDQWTSGPYNEQFF.